Below are 32 T cell receptor beta chains sequenced from a single sample in a study of shared clonotypes between healthy human individuals. Naive CD8 populations comprised CD45RO-negative cells positively selected for CCR7, excluding terminally differentiated effector memory CD45RA+ cells. Clones were read by immunoSEQ multiplex PCR, and TCRdb kept only the in-frame ones, dropping some. Among around 1,900,000 clones listed, 85% to 95% were seen once. Input material: naive CD8+ T cells from PBMCs. These receptors came from a man aged 18 to 35 in good health. Some clones in this sample may be carry-over from other donors' samples.

This chain uses TRBV27 with TRBJ2-3; the D is unclear. With 0 bases removed from V and 0 bases from J, the gap between germline ends came to 7 bases. The CDR3 consists of 15 residues. Germline V gives CDR1 MNHEY, CDR2 SMNVEV (reference sequence). The CDR3 bases are TGTGCCAGCAGTTTATCCGCAGTGAGCACAGATACGCAGTATTTT. As protein: CASSLSAVSTDTQYF.

The rearrangement uses TRBV2 and TRBJ1-5, with 8 bases aligning to TRBD1. The germline V gene encodes CDR1 SNHLY and CDR2 FYNNEI. The CDR3 is 15 residues long. V dropped 7 bases and J dropped 2; count of bases not matched to a gene: 7. Here the CDR3 reads CASTTGTGGNQPQHF. DNA of the CDR3: TGTGCCAGCACCACCGGGACAGGCGGCAATCAGCCCCAGCATTTT.

J is TRBJ2-7 and V is TRBV28; D possibly matches TRBD1 or TRBD2 (5 bases each). Germline CDR1 MDHEN, CDR2 SYDVKM. The CDR3 runs to 16 residues. Trimming took off 4 bases at V and 6 bases at J, with 22 bases between the two ends. CDR3 nucleotides: TGTGCCAGCAGTTCACTATACACCACGGGACCCCCCGAGCAGTACTTC. Residues: CASSSLYTTGPPEQYF.

This chain joins TRBV7-9 and TRBJ1-3; D unclear. The CDR3 spans 18 residues. The germline V gene encodes CDR1 SEHNR and CDR2 FQNEAQ (reference sequence). The V gene lost 2 bases and the J gene lost 2 bases, with 19 bases spanning the gap. In DNA, the CDR3 is TGTGCCAGCAGCTTAATGACGACTCTATCGAGAGCTGGAAACACCATATATTTT. Its protein product is CASSLMTTLSRAGNTIYF.

This chain links TRBV5-6 with TRBJ2-7; possibly TRBD1 for D (5 bases). V lost 4 bases, J lost 2 bases, and 16 bases lay in between. Germline V lookup: CDR1 SGHDT, CDR2 YYEEEE. The CDR3 consists of 15 residues. The CDR3 loop is CASSTFWTDTYEQYF. The CDR3 DNA sequence: TGTGCCAGCAGCACGTTTTGGACGGACACCTACGAGCAGTACTTC.

The DNA for the CDR3 is TGTGCCAGCAGTCACGATTGGACTCCCCCATTCTTC. Translation gives CASSHDWTPPFF. The rearrangement links TRBV11-2 to TRBJ2-1; D is possibly TRBD2 (5 bases). Germline V gene data show CDR1 as SGHAT and CDR2 as FQNNGV. The CDR3 is 12 residues long. Trimming removed 6 bases at V and 16 bases at J, with 19 bases between.

The chain combines TRBV2 with TRBJ2-7; a weak D match, TRBD1 (5 bases). Germline V gene data show CDR1 as SNHLY and CDR2 as FYNNEI. Trimming removed 6 bases at V and 2 bases at J, with 11 bases between. The CDR3 length is 13 residues. The CDR3 is CASRERQTYEQYF. Here the CDR3 DNA reads TGTGCCAGCAGGGAAAGACAGACCTACGAGCAGTACTTC.

This clone has a handful of counts. The genes are TRBV28 and TRBJ2-2, with D unresolved. CDR1 and CDR2 (germline): MDHEN, SYDVKM. The V end was cut by 1 base, the J end by 8 bases, with 11 bases between. The CDR3 has 14 residues. CDR3 bases: TGTGCCAGCAGTTTATCCTCTCCCGGAGGGGAGCTGTTTTTT. It translates to CASSLSSPGGELFF.

V gene TRBV27 combines with J gene TRBJ2-4, with D unclear. The CDR3 has 16 residues. The V and J ends lost 0 bases and 0 bases respectively, with 9 bases between them. CDR1 and CDR2 from the germline V gene are MNHEY and SMNVEV (reference sequence). Here the CDR3 DNA reads TGTGCCAGCAGTTTATCGACCAGTCTAGCCAAAAACATTCAGTACTTC. Its protein product is CASSLSTSLAKNIQYF.

Comment on this clone: This sample includes further DNA sequences coding for the same CDR3. The V gene is TRBV5-4, the J gene TRBJ2-7; no definite D call. CDR1 and CDR2 (germline): SGHNT, YYREEE (reference sequence). The CDR3 sequence is 13 residues long. V lost 3 bases, J lost 2 bases, and 9 bases lay in between. In DNA, the CDR3 is TGTGCCAGCAGCTCTGGACCCCCCTACGAGCAGTACTTC. Translated: CASSSGPPYEQYF.

This clone was observed once. The same CDR3 also results from other DNA sequences found in this sample. The chain is built from TRBV9 and TRBJ2-7; 9 bases line up with TRBD1. CDR3 length: 15 residues. Germline V gene data show CDR1 as SGDLS and CDR2 as YYNGEE. The J segment lost 2 bases and the V segment lost 3 bases, leaving 6 bases of the junction unmatched. The CDR3 loop reads CASSAGQGRPYEQYF. CDR3 DNA sequence: TGTGCCAGCAGCGCCGGACAGGGGCGGCCCTACGAGCAGTACTTC.

DNA of the CDR3: TGCAGCGTTGAAGGGGGGGCTAGCGGGAGGGCCCGAAGCGAGCAGTACTTC. As protein: CSVEGGASGRARSEQYF. This chain links TRBV29-1 with TRBJ2-7; 12 bases fit TRBD2. With V trimmed by 1 base and J by 6 bases, 13 bases remained unmatched. This CDR3 has 17 residues. Germline CDR1 and CDR2: SQVTM and ANQGSEA.

On this clone: The same CDR3 also results from other DNA sequences found in this sample. The chain has TRBV27 and TRBJ2-7, with 12 bases matching TRBD1. Germline trimming cut 3 bases from V and 4 bases from J; bases unmatched to any gene: 1. Germline loops: CDR1 MNHEY, CDR2 SMNVEV (reference sequence). The CDR3 runs 14 residues. The chain's CDR3 is CASSLGQGAYEQYF. The DNA of the CDR3 is TGTGCCAGCAGTTTGGGACAGGGGGCTTACGAGCAGTACTTC.

The chain joins TRBV6-5 to TRBJ2-7, with unresolved D. The CDR3 sequence is 15 residues long. V was cut by 0 bases and J by 7 bases, with 16 bases left in between. The germline V gene encodes CDR1 MNHEY and CDR2 SVGAGI. The CDR3 region has the DNA TGTGCCAGCAGTTACTCGGTGAACACGGTGGGAGAGCAGTACTTC. Translated: CASSYSVNTVGEQYF.

This clone was observed a few times. The chain employs TRBV2 and TRBJ1-1; the D gene is possibly TRBD1 (6 bases). Trimming removed 4 bases from V and 10 bases from J, with 16 bases in between. This CDR3 is built from 13 residues. Germline V lookup: CDR1 SNHLY, CDR2 FYNNEI. In DNA form, the CDR3 reads TGTGCCAGCAGTGGGGCCACAGGGAAGGGAGCTTTCTTT. It codes for CASSGATGKGAFF.

V usage is TRBV4-2 and J usage is TRBJ2-1; 11 positions match TRBD2. Germline V gene sequence: CDR1 LGHNA, CDR2 YNFKEQ. With 3 bases clipped from V and 5 bases from J, the junction kept 9 bases outside the gene matches. The CDR3 sequence is 17 residues long. Here the CDR3 DNA reads TGTGCCAGCAGCCAGCACGGTAGCGGGAGGGTCAACAATGAGCAGTTCTTC. It yields the protein CASSQHGSGRVNNEQFF.

This rearrangement joins TRBV5-6 to TRBJ2-7; 9 bases are shared with TRBD1. Germline values: CDR1 SGHDT, CDR2 YYEEEE. With 0 bases clipped from V and 4 bases from J, the junction kept 5 bases outside the gene matches. The CDR3 spans 15 residues. The CDR3 protein is CASSLGGTGLYEQYF. Written as DNA, the CDR3 is TGTGCCAGCAGCTTGGGAGGGACAGGGCTTTACGAGCAGTACTTC.

The chain is built from TRBV14 and TRBJ1-2; 8 bases map to TRBD1. In germline, CDR1 is SGHDN, CDR2 FVKESK. With V trimmed by 4 bases and J by 5 bases, 3 bases remained unmatched. The CDR3 contains 13 residues. This CDR3 is CASSLWTGYGYTF. The DNA for the CDR3 is TGTGCCAGCAGCCTCTGGACAGGGTATGGCTACACCTTC.

The V gene is TRBV5-8, the J gene TRBJ2-7; D not resolved. CDR3 size: 14 residues. Trimming shortened V by 2 bases and J by 3 bases, and 12 bases separated the two germline ends. Germline-derived CDR1 and CDR2 are SGHTS and YDEGEE. The DNA for the CDR3 is TGTGCCAGCAGCTTTAGAAGGAGTATCTACGAGCAGTACTTC. Protein: CASSFRRSIYEQYF.

This chain connects TRBV9 to TRBJ2-3; perhaps TRBD2 as D (5 bases). V was pared by 1 base and J by 6 bases, with 15 bases between. This CDR3 has 15 residues. Germline V gene data show CDR1 as SGDLS and CDR2 as YYNGEE. As DNA, the CDR3 is TGTGCCAGCAGCGTAAGCGGTAGTGTAGTGGATACGCAGTATTTT. It yields the protein CASSVSGSVVDTQYF.

V is TRBV10-3 and J is TRBJ2-3; D gene uncertain. Germline values: CDR1 ENHRY, CDR2 SYGVKD. V was cut by 3 bases and J by 11 bases, with 15 bases left in between. The CDR3 has 13 residues. The CDR3 loop is CAISDFGPEEQYF. DNA for the CDR3: TGTGCCATCAGTGATTTCGGGCCCGAGGAGCAGTATTTT.

This chain links TRBV5-1 with TRBJ2-1; possibly TRBD2 for D (6 bases). The CDR3 contains 16 residues. Trimming took off 4 bases at V and 3 bases at J, with 17 bases between the two ends. From germline, CDR1 is SGHRS and CDR2 YFSETQ. In DNA, the CDR3 is TGCGCCAGCAGCCCGTTCGCGGCGGGGAGCTACAATGAGCAGTTCTTC. Amino acids: CASSPFAAGSYNEQFF. The full variable domain, in which reference TRBV5-1 and TRBJ2-1 provide the parts outside the CDR3, is KAGVTQTPRYLIKTRGQQVTLSCSPISGHRSVSWYQQTPGQGLQFLFEYFSETQRNKGNFPGRFSGRQFSNSRSEMNVSTLELGDSALYLCASSPFAAGSYNEQFFGPGTRLTVL.

The CDR3 loop reads CATPRRTKSYTF. CDR3 in DNA: TGTGCCACCCCCCGCCGGACGAAAAGCTACACCTTC. This sequence joins TRBV6-4 and TRBJ1-2; unclear D gene. Per germline, CDR1 MRHNA and CDR2 SNTAGT. Trimming removed 10 bases from V and 9 bases from J, with 18 bases in between. There are 12 residues in the CDR3.

V gene TRBV6-1 combines with J gene TRBJ1-1; TRBD1 might be the D (5 bases). The CDR3 consists of 13 residues. Germline assignment: CDR1 MNHNS and CDR2 SASEGT. V was pared by 7 bases and J by 1 base, with 10 bases between. The CDR3 DNA follows: TGTGCCAGCAAGGAAGGGACGAACACTGAAGCTTTCTTT. Encoded protein: CASKEGTNTEAFF.

The J gene is TRBJ2-7, the V gene TRBV5-4; 9 nucleotides match TRBD2. The CDR3 consists of 15 residues. Per the germline V gene, CDR1 is SGHNT and CDR2 is YYREEE (reference sequence). J was trimmed by 1 base and V by 2 bases; bases with no gene match: 4. CDR3: CASSLRLAESYEQYF. CDR3 nucleotides: TGTGCCAGCAGCTTAAGACTAGCGGAGTCCTACGAGCAGTACTTC.

The genes are TRBV27 and TRBJ1-1; D is uncertain. Germline values: CDR1 MNHEY, CDR2 SMNVEV (reference sequence). Trimming took off 5 bases at V and 2 bases at J, with 12 bases between the two ends. The CDR3 loop spans 14 amino acids. In nucleotides, the CDR3 is TGTGCCAGCAGTCTCGTCTCAGGCAACACTGAAGCTTTCTTT. This gives the protein CASSLVSGNTEAFF.

This chain connects TRBV30 to TRBJ2-7; D call uncertain. With 1 base removed from V and 0 bases from J, the gap between germline ends came to 10 bases. Germline loops: CDR1 GTSNPN, CDR2 SVGIG (reference sequence). This CDR3 comprises 14 residues. CDR3 nucleotides: TGTGCCTGGAGTGAAAGTCCTTTCTCCTACGAGCAGTACTTC. It specifies CAWSESPFSYEQYF.

The chain carries TRBV5-6 and TRBJ2-7; D gene unclear. The CDR3 spans 13 residues. Germline loops: CDR1 SGHDT, CDR2 YYEEEE. Trimming pared 2 bases from V and 1 base from J, leaving 7 bases between. In DNA, the CDR3 is TGTGCCAGCAGCTTCGACGAATCCTACGAGCAGTACTTC. As protein: CASSFDESYEQYF.

The chain employs TRBV20-1 and TRBJ2-5; D gene unclear. Germline assignment: CDR1 DFQATT and CDR2 SNEGSKA (reference sequence). The V and J ends lost 5 bases and 3 bases respectively, with 4 bases between them. This CDR3 region has 10 residues. The CDR3 is CSAWEETQYF. CDR3 nucleotides: TGCAGTGCTTGGGAAGAGACCCAGTACTTC.

CDR3 region: CASSSTYRDRGMWEQYF. CDR3 in DNA: TGTGCCAGCAGCTCCACTTACCGGGACAGGGGAATGTGGGAGCAGTACTTC. This chain links TRBV7-9 with TRBJ2-7; 10 nucleotides match TRBD1. The V and J ends lost 4 bases and 7 bases, in that order; junction bases with no gene match: 16. Germline V gene sequence: CDR1 SEHNR, CDR2 FQNEAQ (reference sequence). This CDR3 is built from 17 residues.

The genes are TRBV9 and TRBJ2-2, with 8 bases that match TRBD2. Losses at the gene ends were 4 bases for V and 5 bases for J; bases not matched to a gene: 7. Germline V gives CDR1 SGDLS, CDR2 YYNGEE. The CDR3 has 15 residues. The CDR3 reads CASSISGSGTGELFF. The DNA of the CDR3 is TGTGCCAGCAGCATCAGCGGGAGTGGAACCGGGGAGCTGTTTTTT.

The chain employs TRBV9 and TRBJ2-7, with 9 bases aligning to TRBD2. V lost 0 bases, J lost 0 bases, and 10 bases stayed unmatched. Germline V gene lookup returns CDR1 SGDLS and CDR2 YYNGEE. The CDR3 sequence is 18 residues long. CDR3 in amino acids: CASSVGPAGGLFSYEQYF. The DNA for the CDR3 is TGTGCCAGCAGCGTAGGCCCAGCGGGAGGACTATTCTCCTACGAGCAGTACTTC. The full variable domain, rest sourced from reference TRBV9 and TRBJ2-7, is DSGVTQTPKHLITATGQRVTLRCSPRSGDLSVYWYQQSLDQGLQFLIQYYNGEERAKGNILERFSAQQFPDLHSELNLSSLELGDSALYFCASSVGPAGGLFSYEQYFGPGTRLTVT.